This T cell receptor beta chain was found in a study of T cell repertoires in cytomegalovirus infection. Overall study context: Based on public TCR beta signatures, there were indications of CMV infection and of a matching HLA type. Study conclusions and caveats: The response measured ex vivo was dominated by TCR beta clonotypes (HLA-C-restricted and CMV-specific).

MiXCR, run by TCRdb on the reads, gives a single entry per CDR3 protein. The table has more than 90,000 distinct CDR3 sequences, over 9.5% seen once. The sample holds many counts of this clonotype. Its specificity is unknown. The V gene end was trimmed by 8 bases and the J gene end by 8 bases; junction bases not matched to a gene: 2. This CDR3 contains 11 residues. The germline gives CDR1 SGHTA, CDR2 FQGNSA. This chain uses TRBV7-2 with TRBJ2-2, with 7 bases lining up with TRBD1. The specimen sequenced was PBMCs, sequenced either directly or after in vitro stimulation (not recorded which). This TCR derives from a human donor in good health (CMV status not recorded). Some clones in this sample may be carry-over from other donors' samples. This CDR3 is CASQGDGELFF. The DNA of the CDR3 is TGTGCCAGCCAGGGGGATGGGGAGCTGTTTTTT.